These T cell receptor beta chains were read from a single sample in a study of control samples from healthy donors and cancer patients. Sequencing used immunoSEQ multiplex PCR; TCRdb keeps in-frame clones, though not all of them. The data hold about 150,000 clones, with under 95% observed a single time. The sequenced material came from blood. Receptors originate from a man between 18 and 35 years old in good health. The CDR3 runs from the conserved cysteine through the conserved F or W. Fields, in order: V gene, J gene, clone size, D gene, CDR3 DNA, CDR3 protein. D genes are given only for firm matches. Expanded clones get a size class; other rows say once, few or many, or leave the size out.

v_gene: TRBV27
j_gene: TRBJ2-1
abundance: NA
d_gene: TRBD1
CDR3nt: TGTGCCAGCAGCCCCGGGACAGGGAACTACAATGAGCAGTTCTTC
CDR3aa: CASSPGTGNYNEQFF

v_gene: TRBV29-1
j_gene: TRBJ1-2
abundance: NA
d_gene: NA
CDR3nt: TGCAGCGTTGACCCAGTCTATGGCTACACCTTC
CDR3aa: CSVDPVYGYTF

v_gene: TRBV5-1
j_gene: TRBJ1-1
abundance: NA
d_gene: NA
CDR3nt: TGCGCCACGAAGGACTTAGGGGTTTTAAGCACTGAAGCTTTCTTT
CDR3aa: CATKDLGVLSTEAFF

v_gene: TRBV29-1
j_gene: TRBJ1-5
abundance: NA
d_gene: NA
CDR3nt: TGCAGCGTTCGACTGCCGAATCAGCCCCAGCATTTT
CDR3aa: CSVRLPNQPQHF

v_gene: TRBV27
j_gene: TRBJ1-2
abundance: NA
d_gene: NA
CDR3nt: TGTGCCAGCAGTTTCGGCAGCAACTATGGCTACACCTTC
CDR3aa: CASSFGSNYGYTF

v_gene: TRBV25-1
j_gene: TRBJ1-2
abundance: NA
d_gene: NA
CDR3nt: TGTGCCAGCAGTGAATTTTACGTAACACCGGCTTTGAACGGCTACACCTTC
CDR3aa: CASSEFYVTPALNGYTF

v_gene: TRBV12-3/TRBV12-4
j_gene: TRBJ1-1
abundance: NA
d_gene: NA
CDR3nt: TGTGCCAGCAGTCTCCGGGCACTTCATGAAGCTTTCTTT
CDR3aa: CASSLRALHEAFF

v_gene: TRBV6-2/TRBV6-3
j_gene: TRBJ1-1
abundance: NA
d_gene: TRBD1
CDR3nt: TGTGCCAGCAGCAAGGACAGGGAGCTGAACACTGAAGCTTTCTTT
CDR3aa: CASSKDRELNTEAFF

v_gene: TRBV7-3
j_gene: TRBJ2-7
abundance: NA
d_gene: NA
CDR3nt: TGTGCCAGCAGCCCCAGGGGAGGCTTATCCTACGAGCAGTACTTC
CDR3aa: CASSPRGGLSYEQYF

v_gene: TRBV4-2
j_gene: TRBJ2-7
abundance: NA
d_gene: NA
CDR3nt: TGTGCCAGCAGCCTCATGAATACCGAGCAGTACTTC
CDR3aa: CASSLMNTEQYF

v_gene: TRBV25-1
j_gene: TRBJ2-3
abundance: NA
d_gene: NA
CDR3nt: TGTGCCTCGTCGGGTATCCACACAGATACGCAGTATTTT
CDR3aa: CASSGIHTDTQYF

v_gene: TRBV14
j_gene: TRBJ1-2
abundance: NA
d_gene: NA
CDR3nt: TGTGCCAGCAGCCTACTCAGGAACTATGGCTACACCTTC
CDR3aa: CASSLLRNYGYTF

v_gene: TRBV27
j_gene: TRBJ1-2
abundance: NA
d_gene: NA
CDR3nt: TGTGCCAGCAGTCCAGGTGGCGAGGGCTATGGCTACACCTTC
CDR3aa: CASSPGGEGYGYTF

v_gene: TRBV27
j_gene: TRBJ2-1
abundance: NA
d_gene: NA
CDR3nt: TGTGCCAGCAGTCCCCGCCTGCTATCCAGGGTTACAAGTGAGCAGTTCTTC
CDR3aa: CASSPRLLSRVTSEQFF

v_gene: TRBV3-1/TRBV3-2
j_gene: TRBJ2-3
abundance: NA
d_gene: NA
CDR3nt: TGTGCCAGCAGCCAAGATCGTCCCAGGTCTAGCACAGATACGCAGTATTTT
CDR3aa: CASSQDRPRSSTDTQYF

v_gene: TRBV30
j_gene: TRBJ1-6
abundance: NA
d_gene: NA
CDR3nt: TGTGCCTGGAGTGGGGCTTCGGTTTCACCCCTCCACTTT
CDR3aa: CAWSGASVSPLHF

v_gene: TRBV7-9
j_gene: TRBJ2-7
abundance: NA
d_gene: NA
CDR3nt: TGTGCCAGCAGCTCGTCTGACAGGTTCCCAGGGGAGCAGTACTTC
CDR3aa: CASSSSDRFPGEQYF

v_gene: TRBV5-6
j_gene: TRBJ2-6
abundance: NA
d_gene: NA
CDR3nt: TGTGCCAGCAGCTTTAGGGCCATCGGCGGGGCCAACGTCCTGACTTTC
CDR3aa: CASSFRAIGGANVLTF

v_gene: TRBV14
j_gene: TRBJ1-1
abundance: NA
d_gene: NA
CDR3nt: TGTGCCAGCAGCCAAGACTCACGCACTGAAGCTTTCTTT
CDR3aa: CASSQDSRTEAFF

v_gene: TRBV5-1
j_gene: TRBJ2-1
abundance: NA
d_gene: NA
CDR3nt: TGCGCCAGCAGCTACGGGGCATCCTCCTACAATGAGCAGTTCTTC
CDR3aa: CASSYGASSYNEQFF

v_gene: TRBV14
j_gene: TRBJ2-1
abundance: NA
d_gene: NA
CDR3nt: TGTGCCAGCAGCCCCCTCCCCGGAGGGCCCTCCTACAATGAGCAGTTCTTC
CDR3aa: CASSPLPGGPSYNEQFF

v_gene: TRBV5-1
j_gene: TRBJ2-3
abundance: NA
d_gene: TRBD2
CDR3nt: TGCGCCAGCAGCTCTGAACTAGCGGGGGTAGATACGCAGTATTTT
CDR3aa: CASSSELAGVDTQYF

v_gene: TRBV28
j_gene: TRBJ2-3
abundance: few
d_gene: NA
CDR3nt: TGTGCCAGCAGTCCGATGAACAGGGTCGGCACAGATACGCAGTATTTT
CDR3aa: CASSPMNRVGTDTQYF

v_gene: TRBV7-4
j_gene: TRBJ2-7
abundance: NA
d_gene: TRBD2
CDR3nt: TGTGCCAGGACTAGCGGAAACTACGAGCAGTACTTC
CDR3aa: CARTSGNYEQYF

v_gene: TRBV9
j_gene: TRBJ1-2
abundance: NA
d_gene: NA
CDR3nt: TGTGCCAGCAGCTTTGCGGGGGAAAGGGACTCTAGGGGCTACACCTTC
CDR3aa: CASSFAGERDSRGYTF

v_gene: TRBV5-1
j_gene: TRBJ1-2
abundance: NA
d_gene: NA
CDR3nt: TGCGCCAGCAGCTTGATTGGGGAAAGTGGCTACACCTTC
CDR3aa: CASSLIGESGYTF

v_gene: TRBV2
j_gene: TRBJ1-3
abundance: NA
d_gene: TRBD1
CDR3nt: TGTGCCAGCAGTCACCGGGACAGGGGGATCTTGGCTCTTGGAAACACCATATATTTT
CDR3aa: CASSHRDRGILALGNTIYF

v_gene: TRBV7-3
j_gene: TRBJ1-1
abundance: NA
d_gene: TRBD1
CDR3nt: TGTGCCAGCAGCCTAGGGGGCCCGAACACTGAAGCTTTCTTT
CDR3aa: CASSLGGPNTEAFF

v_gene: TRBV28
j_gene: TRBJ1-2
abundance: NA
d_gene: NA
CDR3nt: TGTGCCAGCAGAGAGACTGGGGTTGGATATGGCTACACCTTC
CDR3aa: CASRETGVGYGYTF

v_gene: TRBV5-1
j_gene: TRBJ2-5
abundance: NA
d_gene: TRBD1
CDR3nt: TGCGCCAGCAGCCCATCGGGGACAGTAGAAGAGACCCAGTACTTC
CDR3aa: CASSPSGTVEETQYF

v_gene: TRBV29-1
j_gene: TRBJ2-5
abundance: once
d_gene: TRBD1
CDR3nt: TGCAGCGTTGAATCGTTTGGGACAGGAGTGGAGACCCAGTACTTC
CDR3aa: CSVESFGTGVETQYF

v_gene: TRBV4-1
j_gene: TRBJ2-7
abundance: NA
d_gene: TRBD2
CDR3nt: TGCGCCAGCAGCCCCGCTAGCGGGATATCCTACGAGCAGTACTTC
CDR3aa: CASSPASGISYEQYF

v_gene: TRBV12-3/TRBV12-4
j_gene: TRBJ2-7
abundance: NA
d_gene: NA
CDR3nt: TGTGCCAGCAGGGCGGCGGGATACGAGCAGTACTTC
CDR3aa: CASRAAGYEQYF

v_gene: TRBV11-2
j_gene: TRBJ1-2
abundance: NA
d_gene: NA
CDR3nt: TGTGCCAGCAACCCCTGGGGGGGCCGCGATGGCTACACCTTC
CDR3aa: CASNPWGGRDGYTF

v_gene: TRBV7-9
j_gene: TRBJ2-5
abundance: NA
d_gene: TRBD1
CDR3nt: TGTGCCAGCAGCTTCGGACAGGGCCAGGAGACCCAGTACTTC
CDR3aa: CASSFGQGQETQYF

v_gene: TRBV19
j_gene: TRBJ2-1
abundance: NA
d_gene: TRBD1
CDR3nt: TGTGCCAGTAGTCCCCGACAGGGGATTTCCTACAATGAGCAGTTCTTC
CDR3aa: CASSPRQGISYNEQFF

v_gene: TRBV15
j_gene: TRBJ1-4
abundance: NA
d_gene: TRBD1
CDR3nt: TGTGCCACCACCACGGCCCTACAGGGGAATGAAAAACTGTTTTTT
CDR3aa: CATTTALQGNEKLFF

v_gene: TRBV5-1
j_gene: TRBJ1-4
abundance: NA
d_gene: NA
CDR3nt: TGCGCCAGCAGCTTGGCCGGACAGCTTCCTAATGAAAAACTGTTTTTT
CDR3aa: CASSLAGQLPNEKLFF

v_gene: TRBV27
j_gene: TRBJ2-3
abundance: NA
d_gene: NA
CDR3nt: TGTGCCAGCAGTCTGCCGGACAGCACAGATACGCAGTATTTT
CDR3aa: CASSLPDSTDTQYF

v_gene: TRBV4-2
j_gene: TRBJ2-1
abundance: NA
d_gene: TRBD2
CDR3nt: TGTGCCAGCAGCCAGGGAGGGGTCACTAGCGGAACAGGGGAGCAGTTCTTC
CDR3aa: CASSQGGVTSGTGEQFF

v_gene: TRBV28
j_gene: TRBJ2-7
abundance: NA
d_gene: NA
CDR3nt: TGTGCCAGCAGTTTAAGGGGGTACGAGCAGTACTTC
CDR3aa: CASSLRGYEQYF

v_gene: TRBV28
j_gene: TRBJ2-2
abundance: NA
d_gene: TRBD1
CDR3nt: TGTGCCAGCACCAGACAGGGTATGATTGGCACCGGGGAGCTGTTTTTT
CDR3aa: CASTRQGMIGTGELFF

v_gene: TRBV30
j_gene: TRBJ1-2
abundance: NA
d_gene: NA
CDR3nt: TGTGCCTGGAGTGTAGGGGGTATTTACTATGGCTACACCTTC
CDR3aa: CAWSVGGIYYGYTF

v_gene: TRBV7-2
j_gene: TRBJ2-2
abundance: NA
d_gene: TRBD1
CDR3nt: TGTGCCAGCAGTTCTCGACAGGGTCTGTTGAACACCGGGGAGCTGTTTTTT
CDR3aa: CASSSRQGLLNTGELFF

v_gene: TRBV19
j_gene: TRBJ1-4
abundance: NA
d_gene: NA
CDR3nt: TGTGCCAGTAGTACACCCCGACAAGCAACTAATGAAAAACTGTTTTTT
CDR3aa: CASSTPRQATNEKLFF

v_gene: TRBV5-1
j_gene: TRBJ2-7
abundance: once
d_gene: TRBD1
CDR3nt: TGCGCCAGCAGCTGGGGGACAGGGGGCGAGCAGTACTTC
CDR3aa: CASSWGTGGEQYF

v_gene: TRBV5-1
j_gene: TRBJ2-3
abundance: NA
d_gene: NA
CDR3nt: TGCGCCAGCAGCCCGGGACTTAACACAGATACGCAGTATTTT
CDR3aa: CASSPGLNTDTQYF

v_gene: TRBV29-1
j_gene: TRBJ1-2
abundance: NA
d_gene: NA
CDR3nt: TGCAGCGTTCTGGACACCTATGGCTACACCTTC
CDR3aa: CSVLDTYGYTF